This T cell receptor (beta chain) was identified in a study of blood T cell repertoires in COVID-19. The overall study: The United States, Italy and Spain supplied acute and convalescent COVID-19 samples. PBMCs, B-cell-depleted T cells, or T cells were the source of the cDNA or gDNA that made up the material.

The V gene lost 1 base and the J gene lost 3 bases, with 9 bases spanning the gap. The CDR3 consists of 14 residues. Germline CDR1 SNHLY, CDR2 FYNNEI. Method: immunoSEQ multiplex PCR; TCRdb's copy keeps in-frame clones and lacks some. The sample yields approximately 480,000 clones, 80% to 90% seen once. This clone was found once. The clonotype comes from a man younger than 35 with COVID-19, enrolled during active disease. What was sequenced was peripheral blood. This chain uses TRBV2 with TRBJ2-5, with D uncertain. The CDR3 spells CASSEERSKETQYF. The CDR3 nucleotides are TGTGCCAGCAGTGAAGAGAGATCTAAAGAGACCCAGTACTTC.